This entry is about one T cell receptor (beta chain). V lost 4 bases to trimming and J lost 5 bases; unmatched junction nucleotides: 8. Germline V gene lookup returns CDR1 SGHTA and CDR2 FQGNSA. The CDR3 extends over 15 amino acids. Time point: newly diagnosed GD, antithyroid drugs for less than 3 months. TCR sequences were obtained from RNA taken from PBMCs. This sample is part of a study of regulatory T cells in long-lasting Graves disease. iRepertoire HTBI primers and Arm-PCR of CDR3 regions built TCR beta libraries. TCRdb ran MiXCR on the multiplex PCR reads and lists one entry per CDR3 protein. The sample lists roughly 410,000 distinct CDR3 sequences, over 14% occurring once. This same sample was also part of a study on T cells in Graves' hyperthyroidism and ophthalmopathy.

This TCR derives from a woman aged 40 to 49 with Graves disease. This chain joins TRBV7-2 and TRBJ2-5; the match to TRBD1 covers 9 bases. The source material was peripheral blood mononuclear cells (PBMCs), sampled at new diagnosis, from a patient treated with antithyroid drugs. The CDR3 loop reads CASSSTQGARETQYF. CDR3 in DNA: TGTGCCAGCAGCTCTACACAGGGGGCTAGGGAGACCCAGTACTTC.